Sequencing of this T cell receptor (beta chain) was carried out in a study of blood T cell repertoires in COVID-19. Background on the study: The United States, Italy and Spain supplied acute and convalescent COVID-19 samples.

With V trimmed by 7 bases and J by 2 bases, 9 bases remained unmatched. Germline CDR1 and CDR2: SQVTM and ANQGSEA. The CDR3 is made up of 15 amino acids. This clone turned up a few times. Different DNA sequences within this sample yield the same CDR3. TCRdb's copy holds only in-frame clones and misses some; the assay was immunoSEQ multiplex PCR. The sample includes under 70,000 clones, approximately 80% of them seen just once. This TCR derives from a woman older than 75 with acute or convalescent COVID-19. The chain links TRBV29-1 to TRBJ2-2; 8 bases agree with TRBD1. The sequenced material came from peripheral blood. The CDR3 DNA reads TGCAGCGCCCGGACCGGGACAGGAAACACCGGGGAGCTGTTTTTT. Translating gives CSARTGTGNTGELFF.